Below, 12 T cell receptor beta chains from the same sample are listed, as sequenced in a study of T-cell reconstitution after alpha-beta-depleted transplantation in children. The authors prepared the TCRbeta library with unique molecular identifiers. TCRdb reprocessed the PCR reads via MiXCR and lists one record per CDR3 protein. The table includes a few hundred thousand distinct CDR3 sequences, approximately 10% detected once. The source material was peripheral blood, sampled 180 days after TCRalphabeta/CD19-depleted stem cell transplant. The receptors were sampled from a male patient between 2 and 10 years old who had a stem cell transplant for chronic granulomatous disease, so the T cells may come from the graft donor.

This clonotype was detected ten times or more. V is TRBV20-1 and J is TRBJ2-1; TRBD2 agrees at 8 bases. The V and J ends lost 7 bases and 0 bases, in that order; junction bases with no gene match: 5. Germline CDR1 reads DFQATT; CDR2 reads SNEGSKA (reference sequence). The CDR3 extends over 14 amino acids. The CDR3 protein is CSGREASSYNEQFF. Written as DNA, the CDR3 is TGCAGTGGGCGGGAGGCCAGCTCCTACAATGAGCAGTTCTTC.

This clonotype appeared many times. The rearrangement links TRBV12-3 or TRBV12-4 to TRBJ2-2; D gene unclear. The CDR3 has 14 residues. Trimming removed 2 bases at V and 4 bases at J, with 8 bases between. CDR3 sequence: CASSLRAATGELFF. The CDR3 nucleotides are TGTGCCAGCAGTTTAAGGGCGGCCACCGGGGAGCTGTTTTTT.

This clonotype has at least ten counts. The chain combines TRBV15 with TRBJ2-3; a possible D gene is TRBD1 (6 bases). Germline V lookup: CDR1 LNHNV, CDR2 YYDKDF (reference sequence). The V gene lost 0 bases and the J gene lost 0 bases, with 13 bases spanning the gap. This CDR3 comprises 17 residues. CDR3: CATSRDGVRGSTDTQYF. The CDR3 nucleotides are TGTGCCACCAGCAGAGATGGGGTAAGGGGGAGCACAGATACGCAGTATTTT.

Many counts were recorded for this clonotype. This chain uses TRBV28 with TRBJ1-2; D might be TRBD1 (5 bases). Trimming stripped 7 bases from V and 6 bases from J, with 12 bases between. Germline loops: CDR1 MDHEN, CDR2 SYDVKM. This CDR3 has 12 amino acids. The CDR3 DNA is TGTGCCAGCAACCTTCAGGGTAATGGCTACACCTTC. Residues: CASNLQGNGYTF.

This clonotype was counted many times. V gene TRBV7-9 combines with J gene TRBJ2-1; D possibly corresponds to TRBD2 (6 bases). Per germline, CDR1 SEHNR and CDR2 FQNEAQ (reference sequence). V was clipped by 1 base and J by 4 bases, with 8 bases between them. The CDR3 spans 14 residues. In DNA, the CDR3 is TGTGCCAGCAGCTTAGGGGGAGGTTACAATGAGCAGTTCTTC. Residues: CASSLGGGYNEQFF.

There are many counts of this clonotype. CDR3 amino acids: CASSRSGNEKLFF. In DNA, the CDR3 is TGTGCCAGCAGTAGGTCTGGAAATGAAAAACTGTTTTTT. The V and J genes are TRBV25-1 and TRBJ1-4; no reliable D call. The ends were cut back, 5 bases at V and 5 bases at J, with 9 bases in the middle. The CDR3 runs 13 residues. Germline lookup yields CDR1 MGHDK and CDR2 SYGVNS.

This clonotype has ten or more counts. The CDR3, as DNA: TGTGCCAGCTCACCGACGGGGATGAGCTCCTACGAGCAGTACTTC. Translated: CASSPTGMSSYEQYF. V gene TRBV18 combines with J gene TRBJ2-7; possible D gene TRBD2, 5 bases. In germline, CDR1 is KGHSH, CDR2 LQKENI. The CDR3 has 15 residues. The germline V and J ends were trimmed by 3 bases and 0 bases, with 12 bases remaining between them.

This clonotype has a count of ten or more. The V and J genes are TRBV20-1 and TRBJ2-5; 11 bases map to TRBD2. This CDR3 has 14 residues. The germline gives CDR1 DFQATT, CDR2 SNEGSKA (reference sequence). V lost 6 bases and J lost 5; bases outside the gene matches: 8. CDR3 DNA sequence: TGCAGTGCCTCTAGCGGGGGGCCGGGGGAGACCCAGTACTTC. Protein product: CSASSGGPGETQYF.

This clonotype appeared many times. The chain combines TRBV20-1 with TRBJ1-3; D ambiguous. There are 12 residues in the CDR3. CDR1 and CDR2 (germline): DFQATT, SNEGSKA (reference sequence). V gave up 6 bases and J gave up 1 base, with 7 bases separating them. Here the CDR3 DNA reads TGCAGTGCCCGGCCTTCTGGAAACACCATATATTTT. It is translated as CSARPSGNTIYF.

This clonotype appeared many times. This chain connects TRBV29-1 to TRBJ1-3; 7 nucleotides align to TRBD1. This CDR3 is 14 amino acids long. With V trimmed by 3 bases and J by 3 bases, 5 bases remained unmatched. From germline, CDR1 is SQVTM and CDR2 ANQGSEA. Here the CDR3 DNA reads TGCAGCGTTGAGTCCAGGGGGAATGGAAACACCATATATTTT. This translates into CSVESRGNGNTIYF.

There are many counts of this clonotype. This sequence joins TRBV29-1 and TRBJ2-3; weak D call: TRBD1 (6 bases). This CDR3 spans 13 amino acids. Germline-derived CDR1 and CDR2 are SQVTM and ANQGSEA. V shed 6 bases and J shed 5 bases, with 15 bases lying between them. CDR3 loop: CSVGWTVVDTQYF. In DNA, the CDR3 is TGCAGCGTCGGATGGACAGTTGTAGATACGCAGTATTTT.

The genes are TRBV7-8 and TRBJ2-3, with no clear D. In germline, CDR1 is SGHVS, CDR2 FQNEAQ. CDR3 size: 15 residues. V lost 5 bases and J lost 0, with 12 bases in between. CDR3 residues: CASSRNRVSTDTQYF. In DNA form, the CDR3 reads TGTGCCAGCAGCCGCAATCGTGTGAGCACAGATACGCAGTATTTT.